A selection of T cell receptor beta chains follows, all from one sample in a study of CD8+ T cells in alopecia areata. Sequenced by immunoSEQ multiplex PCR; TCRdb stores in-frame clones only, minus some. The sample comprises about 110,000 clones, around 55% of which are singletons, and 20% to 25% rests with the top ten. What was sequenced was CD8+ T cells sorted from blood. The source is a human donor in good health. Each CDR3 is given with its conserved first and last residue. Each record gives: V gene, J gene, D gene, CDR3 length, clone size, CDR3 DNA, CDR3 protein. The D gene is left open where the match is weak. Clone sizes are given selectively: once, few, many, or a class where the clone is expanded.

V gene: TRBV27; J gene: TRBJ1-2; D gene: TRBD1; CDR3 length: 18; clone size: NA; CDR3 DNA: TGTGCCAGCAGCTCTTTGGTCGGGACAGGGATGACTAACTATGGCTACACCTTC; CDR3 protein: CASSSLVGTGMTNYGYTF
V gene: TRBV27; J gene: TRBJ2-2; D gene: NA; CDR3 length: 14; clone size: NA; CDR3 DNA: TGTGCCAGCAGTTCGGGGTTCTCCGCCGGGGAGCTGTTTTTT; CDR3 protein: CASSSGFSAGELFF
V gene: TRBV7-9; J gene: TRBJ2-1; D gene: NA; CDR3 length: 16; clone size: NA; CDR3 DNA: TGTGCCACCTCAGAGTTGGGGGGCCAAAAGGGGAATGAGCAGTTCTTC; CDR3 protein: CATSELGGQKGNEQFF
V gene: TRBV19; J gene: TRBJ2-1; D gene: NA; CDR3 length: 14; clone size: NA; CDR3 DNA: TGTGCCAGTAGTATCACGGGAGTGGGGAATGAGCAGTTCTTC; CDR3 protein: CASSITGVGNEQFF
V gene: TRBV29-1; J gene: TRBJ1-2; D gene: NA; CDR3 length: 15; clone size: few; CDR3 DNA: TGCAGCGTTGTACAGGGTTGGGGCCCAGCCTATGGCTACACCTTC; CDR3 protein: CSVVQGWGPAYGYTF
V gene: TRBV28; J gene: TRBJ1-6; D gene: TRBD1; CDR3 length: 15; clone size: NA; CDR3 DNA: TGTGCCAGCAGTTTATCAGGGGGGGCTCGCTCACCCCTCCACTTT; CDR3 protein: CASSLSGGARSPLHF
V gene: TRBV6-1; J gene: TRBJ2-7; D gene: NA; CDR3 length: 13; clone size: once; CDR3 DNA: TGTGCCAGCAGTGACCCTTTCTCCTACGAGCAGTACTTC; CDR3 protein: CASSDPFSYEQYF
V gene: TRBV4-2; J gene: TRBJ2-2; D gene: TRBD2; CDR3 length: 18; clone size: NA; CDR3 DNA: TGTGCCAGCAGCCCCCGCGGGACTAGCCCCCCGAACACCGGGGAGCTGTTTTTT; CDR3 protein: CASSPRGTSPPNTGELFF
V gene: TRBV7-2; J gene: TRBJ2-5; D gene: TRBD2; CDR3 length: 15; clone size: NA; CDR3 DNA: TGTGCCAGCAGCTTCAGCGGGGGGGCCTTAGAGACCCAGTACTTC; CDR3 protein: CASSFSGGALETQYF
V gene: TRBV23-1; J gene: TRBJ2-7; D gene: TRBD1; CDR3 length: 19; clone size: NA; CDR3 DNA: TGCGCCAGCAGTCACCTCGGACAGGGGACTATACAGCTTCCCTACGAGCAGTACTTC; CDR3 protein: CASSHLGQGTIQLPYEQYF
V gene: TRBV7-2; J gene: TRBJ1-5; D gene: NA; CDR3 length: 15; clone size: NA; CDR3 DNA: TGTGCCAGCAGCTTAGAAGGGGTGAGCAATCAGCCCCAGCATTTT; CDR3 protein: CASSLEGVSNQPQHF
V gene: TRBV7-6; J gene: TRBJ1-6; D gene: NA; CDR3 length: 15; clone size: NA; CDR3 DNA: TGTGCCAGCAGCTTTTTTACAGGCTTAGGCTCACCCCTCCACTTT; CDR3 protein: CASSFFTGLGSPLHF
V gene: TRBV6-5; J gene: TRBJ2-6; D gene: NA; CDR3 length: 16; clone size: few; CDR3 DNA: TGTGCCAGCAGTTACTCGACGGGCTCTGGGGCCAACGTCCTGACTTTC; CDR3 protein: CASSYSTGSGANVLTF
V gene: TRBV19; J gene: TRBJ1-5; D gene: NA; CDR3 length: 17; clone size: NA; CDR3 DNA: TGTGCCAGTAGTATGGCCCTAGGTGGATATAGCAATCAGCCCCAGCATTTT; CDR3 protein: CASSMALGGYSNQPQHF
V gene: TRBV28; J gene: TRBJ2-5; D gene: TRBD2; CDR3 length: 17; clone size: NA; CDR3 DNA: TGTGCCAGCACCAACCTGGGAATAGCGGGGGGCCAAGAGACCCAGTACTTC; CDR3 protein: CASTNLGIAGGQETQYF
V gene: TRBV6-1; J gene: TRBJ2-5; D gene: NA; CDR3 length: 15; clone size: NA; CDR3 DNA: TGTGCCAGCAGTGAAGTTATAGCCGGTTGGGAGACCCAGTACTTC; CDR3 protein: CASSEVIAGWETQYF
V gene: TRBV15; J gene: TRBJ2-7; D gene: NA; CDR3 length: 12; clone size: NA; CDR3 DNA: TGTGCCACCAGCGGGGACCGAGTCGAGCAGTACTTC; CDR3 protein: CATSGDRVEQYF
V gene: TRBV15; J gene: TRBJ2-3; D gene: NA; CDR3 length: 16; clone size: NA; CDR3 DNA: TGTGCCACCAGCAGAGTTAGGGGCAAGGGGTCAGATACGCAGTATTTT; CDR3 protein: CATSRVRGKGSDTQYF
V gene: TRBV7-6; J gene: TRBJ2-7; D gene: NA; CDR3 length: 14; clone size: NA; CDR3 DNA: TGTGCCAGCAGCTTAGCAGGGGGTCCGCACGAGCAGTACTTC; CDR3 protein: CASSLAGGPHEQYF
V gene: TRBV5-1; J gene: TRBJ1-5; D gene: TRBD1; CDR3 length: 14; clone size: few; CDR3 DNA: TGCGCCAGCAGCGTGACAGGGTCGGATCAGCCCCAGCATTTT; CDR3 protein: CASSVTGSDQPQHF
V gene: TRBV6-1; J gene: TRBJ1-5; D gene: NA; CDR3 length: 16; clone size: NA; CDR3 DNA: TGTGCCAGCAGTGAAGGTCTGGGATATAGCAATCAGCCCCAGCATTTT; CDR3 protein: CASSEGLGYSNQPQHF
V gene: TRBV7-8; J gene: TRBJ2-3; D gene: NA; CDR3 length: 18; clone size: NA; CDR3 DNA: TGTGCCAGCAGCTACACCGCGTCCGGGACTGAAAGCACAGATACGCAGTATTTT; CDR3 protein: CASSYTASGTESTDTQYF
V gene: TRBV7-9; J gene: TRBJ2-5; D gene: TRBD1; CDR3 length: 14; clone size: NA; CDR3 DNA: TGTGCCAGCAGCCCGGACAGGGAAGTTGAGACCCAGTACTTC; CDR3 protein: CASSPDREVETQYF
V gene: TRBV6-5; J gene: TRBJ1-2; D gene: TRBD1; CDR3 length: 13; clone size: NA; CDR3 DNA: TGTGCCAGCAAGGGGGCAGACAACTATGGCTACACCTTC; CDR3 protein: CASKGADNYGYTF
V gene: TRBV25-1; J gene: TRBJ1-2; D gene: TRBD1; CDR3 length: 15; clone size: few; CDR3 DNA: TGTGCCAGCAGTGACCCGGACAGGGGCGATTATGGCTACACCTTC; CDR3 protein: CASSDPDRGDYGYTF
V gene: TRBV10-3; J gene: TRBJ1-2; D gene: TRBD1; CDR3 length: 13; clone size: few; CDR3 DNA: TGTGCCACAGGGACAGCGGAAAACTATGGCTACACCTTC; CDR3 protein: CATGTAENYGYTF
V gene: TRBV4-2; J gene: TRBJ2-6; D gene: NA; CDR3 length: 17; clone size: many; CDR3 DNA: TGTGCCAGCAGCCAAGATAGTGGGGGGACTGGGGCCAACGTCCTGACTTTC; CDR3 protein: CASSQDSGGTGANVLTF
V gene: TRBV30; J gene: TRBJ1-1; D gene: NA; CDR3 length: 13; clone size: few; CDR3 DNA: TGTGCCTGGAGTGTTGACGGATTCACTGAAGCTTTCTTT; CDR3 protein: CAWSVDGFTEAFF
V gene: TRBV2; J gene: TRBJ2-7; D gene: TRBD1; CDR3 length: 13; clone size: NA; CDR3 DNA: TGTGCCAGCAACGGGACAGTAACCTACGAGCAGTACTTC; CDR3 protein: CASNGTVTYEQYF
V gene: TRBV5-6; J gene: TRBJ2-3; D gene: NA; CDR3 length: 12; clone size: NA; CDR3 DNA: TGTGCCAGCAGCTTGGTAACAGCCGGGGAGTATTTT; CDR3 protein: CASSLVTAGEYF
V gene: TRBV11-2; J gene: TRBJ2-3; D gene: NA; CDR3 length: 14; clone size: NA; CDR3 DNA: TGTGCCAGCAGCTTAGTCTTCGGCACAGATACGCAGTATTTT; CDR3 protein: CASSLVFGTDTQYF
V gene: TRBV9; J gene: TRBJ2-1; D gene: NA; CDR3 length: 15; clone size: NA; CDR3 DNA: TGTGCCAGCAGCGTACTTTTGAGAGGGTACAATGAGCAGTTCTTC; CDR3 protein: CASSVLLRGYNEQFF
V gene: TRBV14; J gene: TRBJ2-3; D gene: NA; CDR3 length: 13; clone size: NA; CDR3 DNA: TGTGCCAGCAGCCTAATCGCCACAGATACGCAGTATTTT; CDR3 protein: CASSLIATDTQYF
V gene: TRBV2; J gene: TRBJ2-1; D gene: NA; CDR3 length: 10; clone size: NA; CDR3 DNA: TGTGCCAGCGTTGTGAGTGAGCAGTTCTTC; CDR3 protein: CASVVSEQFF
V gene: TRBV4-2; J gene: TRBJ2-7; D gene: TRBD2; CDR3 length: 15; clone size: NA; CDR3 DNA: TGTGCCAGCAGCCACCCTCCGGGACTAGCCGACGAGCAGTACTTC; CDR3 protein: CASSHPPGLADEQYF
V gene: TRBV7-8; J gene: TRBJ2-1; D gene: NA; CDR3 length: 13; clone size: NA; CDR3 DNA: TGTGCCAGCAGCTTGGGGGGGCTCAATGAGCAGTTCTTC; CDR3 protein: CASSLGGLNEQFF
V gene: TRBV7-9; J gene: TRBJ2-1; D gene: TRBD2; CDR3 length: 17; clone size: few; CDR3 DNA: TGTGCCAGCAGCCAACCACTAGCGGGGGGGCCGTTGGGTGAGCAGTTCTTC; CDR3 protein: CASSQPLAGGPLGEQFF
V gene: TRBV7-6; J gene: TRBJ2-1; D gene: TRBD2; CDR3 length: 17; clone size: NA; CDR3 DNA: TGTGCCAGCAGCTCCACAGTCGGAGCGGGGGGGATAAGTGAGCAGTTCTTC; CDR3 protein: CASSSTVGAGGISEQFF
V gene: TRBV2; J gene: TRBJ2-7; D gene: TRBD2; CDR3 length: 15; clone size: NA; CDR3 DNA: TGTGCCAGCAGTGTCGCGGGGGGGAGCTCCTACGAGCAGTACTTC; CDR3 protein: CASSVAGGSSYEQYF
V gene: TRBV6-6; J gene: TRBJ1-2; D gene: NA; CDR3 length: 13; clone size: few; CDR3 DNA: TGTGCCATCCCAGACAGCTCTAACTATGGCTACACCTTC; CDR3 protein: CAIPDSSNYGYTF
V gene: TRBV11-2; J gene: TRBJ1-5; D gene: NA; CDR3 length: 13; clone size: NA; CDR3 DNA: TGTGCCAGCAGTCCTGGGTTTGGGCAGCCCCAGCATTTT; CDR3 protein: CASSPGFGQPQHF
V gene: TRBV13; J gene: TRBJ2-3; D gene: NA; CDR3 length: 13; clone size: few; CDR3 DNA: TGTGCCAGCAGCTTAGGTGGGGGTTATACGCAGTATTTT; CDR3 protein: CASSLGGGYTQYF
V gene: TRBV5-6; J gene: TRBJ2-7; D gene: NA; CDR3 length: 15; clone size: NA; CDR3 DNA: TGTGCCAGCAGCCCAGGGGGGACGAGCTCCTACGAGCAGTACTTC; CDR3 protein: CASSPGGTSSYEQYF
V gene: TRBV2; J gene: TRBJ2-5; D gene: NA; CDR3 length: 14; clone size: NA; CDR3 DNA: TGTGCCAGCAGCGAAGGGGTAGATCCAGAGACCCAGTACTTC; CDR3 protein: CASSEGVDPETQYF
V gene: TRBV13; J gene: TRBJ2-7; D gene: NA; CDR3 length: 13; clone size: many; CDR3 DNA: TGTGCCAGCACCCCCGAGGTGGGCAACGAGCAGTACTTC; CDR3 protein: CASTPEVGNEQYF
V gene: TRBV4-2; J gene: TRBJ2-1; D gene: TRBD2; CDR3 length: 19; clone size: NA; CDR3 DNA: TGTGCCAGCAGCCAAATAGCGGGGGGGGTCCCCATTTTGGACAATGAGCAGTTCTTC; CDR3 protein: CASSQIAGGVPILDNEQFF
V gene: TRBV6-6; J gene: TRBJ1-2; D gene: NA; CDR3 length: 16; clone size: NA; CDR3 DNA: TGTGCCAGCAGTCGAACTGACCGGACACGGAACTATGGCTACACCTTC; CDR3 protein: CASSRTDRTRNYGYTF
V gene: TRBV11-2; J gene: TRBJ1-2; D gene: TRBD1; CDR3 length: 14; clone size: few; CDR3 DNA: TGTGCCAGCAGCCCGGGACAGGGGGCGCCTGGCTACACCTTC; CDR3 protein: CASSPGQGAPGYTF
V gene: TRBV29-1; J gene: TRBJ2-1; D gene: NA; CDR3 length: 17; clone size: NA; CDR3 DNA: TGCAGCGTTGTTTCTCTGAATTGGGGGACGACACGGGATGAGCAGTTCTTC; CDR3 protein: CSVVSLNWGTTRDEQFF
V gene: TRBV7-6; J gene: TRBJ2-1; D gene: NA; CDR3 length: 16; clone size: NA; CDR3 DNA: TGTGCCAGCAGCTTGAGGCAGAGAAGCTCCTACAATGAGCAGTTCTTC; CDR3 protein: CASSLRQRSSYNEQFF
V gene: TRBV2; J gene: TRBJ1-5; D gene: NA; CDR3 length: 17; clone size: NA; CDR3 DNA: TGTGCCAGTTTCCCCTCCCGACAGCTTAATAGCAATCAGCCCCAGCATTTT; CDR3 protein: CASFPSRQLNSNQPQHF
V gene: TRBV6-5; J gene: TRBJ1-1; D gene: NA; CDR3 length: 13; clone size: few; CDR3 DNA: TGTGCCAGCAGTTACTCAGGGGGCACTGAAGCTTTCTTT; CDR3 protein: CASSYSGGTEAFF
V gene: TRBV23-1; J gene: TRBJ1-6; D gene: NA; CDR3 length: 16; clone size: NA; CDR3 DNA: TGCGCCAGCAGACACAAGAGGAGCTCCTATAATTCACCCCTCCACTTT; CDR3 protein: CASRHKRSSYNSPLHF
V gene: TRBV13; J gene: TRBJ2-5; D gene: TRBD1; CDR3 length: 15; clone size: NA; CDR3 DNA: TGTGCCAGCAGCGGTTCGACAGGGATCCAAGAGACCCAGTACTTC; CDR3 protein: CASSGSTGIQETQYF
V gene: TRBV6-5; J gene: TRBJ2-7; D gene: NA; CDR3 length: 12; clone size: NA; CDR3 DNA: TGTGCCAGGAGTTGGGGGACCTACGAGCAGTACTTC; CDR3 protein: CARSWGTYEQYF
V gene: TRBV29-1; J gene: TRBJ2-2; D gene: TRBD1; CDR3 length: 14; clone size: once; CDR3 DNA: TGCAGCGTTGAAGATTCGCACAGGGGAAGAGAGCTGTTTTTT; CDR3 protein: CSVEDSHRGRELFF
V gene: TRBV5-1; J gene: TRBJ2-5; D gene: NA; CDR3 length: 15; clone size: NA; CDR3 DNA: TGCGCCAGCAGCTCGGCGCGGGGACCCCAAGAGACCCAGTACTTC; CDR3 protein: CASSSARGPQETQYF
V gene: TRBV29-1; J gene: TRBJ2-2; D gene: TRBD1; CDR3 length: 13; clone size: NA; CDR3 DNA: TGCAGCGTTAGCGGACAGGGGGCCGGGGAGCTGTTTTTT; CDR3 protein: CSVSGQGAGELFF